The 10 T cell receptor beta chains in this list originate from one sample, sequenced in a study of technical replicates of blood from a few donors. TCRdb's copy holds only in-frame clones and misses some; the assay was immunoSEQ multiplex PCR. This table holds 55,000 to 65,000 clones, 93% found once. The sample was PBMCs. The receptors were sampled from a human donor in good health. Some clones in this sample may be carry-over from other donors' samples.

The chain joins TRBV10-3 to TRBJ2-7; 9 bases map to TRBD2. Losses at the gene ends were 8 bases for V and 5 bases for J; bases not matched to a gene: 10. The CDR3 spans 14 residues. The germline CDR1 and CDR2 sequences are ENHRY and SYGVKD. The CDR3: CAISSGGRGNEQYF. The CDR3 nucleotides are TGTGCCATCTCAAGCGGGGGGCGAGGCAACGAGCAGTACTTC.

This sequence joins TRBV29-1 and TRBJ1-2; a possible D gene is TRBD1 (5 bases). The V gene lost 4 bases and the J gene lost 4 bases, with 16 bases spanning the gap. Germline V gives CDR1 SQVTM, CDR2 ANQGSEA. CDR3 size: 14 residues. The chain's CDR3 is CSVGQPEGSYGYTF. The CDR3 DNA follows: TGCAGCGTTGGACAGCCGGAGGGGAGCTATGGCTACACCTTC.

This clone was recorded once. The rearrangement joins TRBV11-3 to TRBJ1-3; unclear D gene. Trimming pared 1 base from V and 0 bases from J, leaving 7 bases between. The germline V gene has CDR1 SGHNT and CDR2 YENEEA. The CDR3 spans 15 residues. The CDR3 DNA is TGTGCCAGCAGCTTAGGTCCGTCCTCTGGAAACACCATATATTTT. This sequence encodes CASSLGPSSGNTIYF.

The chain links TRBV27 to TRBJ1-2; TRBD1 aligns across 8 bases. This CDR3 contains 16 residues. Looked up from germline, CDR1 is MNHEY and CDR2 is SMNVEV (reference sequence). Trimming removed 3 bases from V and 6 bases from J; junction bases left unmatched: 12. The CDR3 spells CASSLGGSGGANGYTF. DNA of the CDR3: TGTGCCAGCAGTTTGGGGGGATCAGGGGGCGCGAATGGCTACACCTTC.

This chain uses TRBV19 with TRBJ2-2; D perhaps matches TRBD2 (6 bases). CDR1 and CDR2 (germline): LNHDA, SQIVND (reference sequence). V was pared by 7 bases and J by 2 bases, with 14 bases between. This CDR3 spans 15 amino acids. The chain's CDR3 is CASTPPGLNTGELFF. CDR3 nucleotide sequence: TGTGCCAGTACTCCCCCGGGACTCAACACCGGGGAGCTGTTTTTT.

This clone has a single count. V gene TRBV2 combines with J gene TRBJ2-7; perhaps TRBD1 as D (6 bases). This CDR3 has 13 amino acids. The V end lost 5 bases, the J end lost 0 bases, and 8 bases lay between the germline ends. CDR1 is SNHLY, CDR2 FYNNEI, per germline. CDR3 amino acids: CASSRGISYEQYF. As DNA, the CDR3 is TGTGCCAGCAGTAGGGGGATCTCCTACGAGCAGTACTTC.

The chain joins TRBV7-2 to TRBJ2-7; 8 positions agree with TRBD2. Germline CDR1 reads SGHTA; CDR2 reads FQGNSA. There are 14 residues in the CDR3. With V trimmed by 5 bases and J by 6 bases, 9 bases remained unmatched. The CDR3 protein is CASSLTGGPGEQYF. The CDR3 DNA follows: TGTGCCAGCAGCCTAACGGGAGGGCCGGGCGAGCAGTACTTC. Full variable domain (rest looked up from reference TRBV7-2 and TRBJ2-7): GAGVSQSPSNKVTEKGKDVELRCDPISGHTALYWYRQSLGQGLEFLIYFQGNSAPDKSGLPSDRFSAERTGGSVSTLTIQRTQQEDSAVYLCASSLTGGPGEQYFGPGTRLTVT.

The genes are TRBV6-5 and TRBJ1-2; D is unclear. Germline CDR1 is MNHEY and CDR2 is SVGAGI. The CDR3 runs 10 residues. The germline V and J ends were trimmed by 7 bases and 8 bases, with 8 bases remaining between them. CDR3 loop: CASNILGYTF. In nucleotides, the CDR3 is TGTGCCAGCAATATATTAGGCTACACCTTC.

This chain connects TRBV18 to TRBJ2-2; TRBD1 agrees at 10 bases. Germline V gene data show CDR1 as KGHSH and CDR2 as LQKENI. This CDR3 region has 16 residues. V lost 1 base and J lost 3; bases outside the gene matches: 2. The DNA for the CDR3 is TGTGCCAGCTCACCACGACAGGGGGCCGACACCGGGGAGCTGTTTTTT. Translation: CASSPRQGADTGELFF.

This clone showed up just once. The chain couples TRBV7-2 to TRBJ2-1, with D possibly matching TRBD2 (5 bases). Germline V CDR1 and CDR2: SGHTA, FQGNSA. V was trimmed by 0 bases and J by 7 bases, leaving 19 bases between them. This CDR3 spans 17 amino acids. The CDR3 region has the DNA TGTGCCAGCAGCTTAGCCTCCTACTCGGGGAGTAGGAATGAGCAGTTCTTC. Its protein is CASSLASYSGSRNEQFF.